The rows below give T cell receptor beta chains drawn from one sample of a study of Ad26.COV2.S vaccination and SARS-CoV-2 variants. Clones were read by immunoSEQ multiplex PCR, and TCRdb kept only the in-frame ones, dropping some. The profile covers around 300,000 clones, with roughly 90% appearing a single time and 5.5% taken by the ten largest. The input for sequencing was peripheral blood, taken in a trial of Ad26.COV2.S vaccine versus placebo. These receptors were obtained from a person aged 18-60 years who received the Ad26.COV2.S COVID-19 vaccine or a placebo. CDR3s include the opening cysteine and the closing phenylalanine or tryptophan. The D gene is left open where the match is weak. For some rows the clone size is stated as once, few or many, or as a class when expanded; others skip it.

V	D	size	J	CDR3	DNA
TRBV6-5	-	-	TRBJ1-2	CASRPQGTDGYTF	TGTGCCAGCAGACCACAGGGAACTGACGGCTACACCTTC
TRBV11-2	-	-	TRBJ2-3	CASSPQGSGSTDTQYF	TGTGCCAGCAGTCCCCAAGGGAGCGGAAGCACAGATACGCAGTATTTT
TRBV27	-	-	TRBJ1-2	CASSSPEAGNYGYTF	TGTGCCAGCAGTTCCCCCGAAGCGGGTAACTATGGCTACACCTTC
TRBV7-9	-	-	TRBJ1-3	CASSLSGISGNTIYF	TGTGCCAGCAGCTTGTCGGGGATCTCTGGAAACACCATATATTTT
TRBV6-5	-	-	TRBJ1-2	CASTSPRRFYGYTF	TGTGCCAGCACTTCGCCAAGGAGGTTCTATGGCTACACCTTC
TRBV10-3	-	once	TRBJ1-5	CAISDGTRQPQHF	TGTGCCATCAGCGACGGGACTCGTCAGCCCCAGCATTTT
TRBV6-2/TRBV6-3	-	-	TRBJ1-5	CASSYSTRGGNQPQHF	TGTGCCAGCAGTTACTCGACGAGGGGGGGCAATCAGCCCCAGCATTTT
TRBV28	-	-	TRBJ2-3	CVVEGGVGTDTQYF	TGTGTGGTTGAAGGAGGAGTTGGCACAGATACGCAGTATTTT
TRBV30	-	once	TRBJ1-5	CAWSVGTHSNQPQHF	TGTGCCTGGAGTGTAGGGACACACAGCAATCAGCCCCAGCATTTT
TRBV7-9	TRBD2	-	TRBJ2-2	CASSGRGGRYGGELFF	TGTGCCAGCAGCGGGCGGGGGGGCCGTTATGGCGGGGAGCTGTTTTTT
TRBV14	-	-	TRBJ2-5	CASSHSSGEETQYF	TGTGCCAGCAGCCATTCTTCAGGGGAAGAGACCCAGTACTTC
TRBV18	TRBD2	-	TRBJ2-5	CASSPGLATQETQYF	TGTGCCAGCTCACCCGGACTAGCGACCCAAGAGACCCAGTACTTC
TRBV27	-	-	TRBJ1-1	CASWRLMNTEAFF	TGTGCCAGCTGGAGGTTGATGAACACTGAAGCTTTCTTT
TRBV7-9	-	once	TRBJ2-2	CASSLERDGELFF	TGTGCCAGCAGCTTGGAGAGGGACGGGGAGCTGTTTTTT
TRBV5-1	TRBD1	-	TRBJ1-2	CASSLGDRDNYGYTF	TGCGCCAGCAGCTTGGGGGACAGGGACAACTATGGCTACACCTTC
TRBV4-3	TRBD2	-	TRBJ2-1	CASSQLAGRNNEQFF	TGCGCCAGCAGCCAACTAGCGGGTCGCAACAATGAGCAGTTCTTC
TRBV9	TRBD1	-	TRBJ1-2	CASSGPGTGGMKGGYTF	TGTGCCAGCAGCGGCCCCGGGACAGGGGGCATGAAGGGAGGCTACACCTTC
TRBV7-6	-	-	TRBJ1-2	CASSLSGYDGYTF	TGTGCCAGCAGCTTATCGGGGTATGATGGCTACACCTTC
TRBV11-3	TRBD2	-	TRBJ2-3	CASSSSFSQRGITDTQYF	TGTGCCAGCAGCTCTTCCTTTTCCCAGCGGGGGATAACAGATACGCAGTATTTT
TRBV7-2	-	once	TRBJ2-1	CASSLWTGNNEQFF	TGTGCCAGCAGCTTATGGACCGGCAACAATGAGCAGTTCTTC